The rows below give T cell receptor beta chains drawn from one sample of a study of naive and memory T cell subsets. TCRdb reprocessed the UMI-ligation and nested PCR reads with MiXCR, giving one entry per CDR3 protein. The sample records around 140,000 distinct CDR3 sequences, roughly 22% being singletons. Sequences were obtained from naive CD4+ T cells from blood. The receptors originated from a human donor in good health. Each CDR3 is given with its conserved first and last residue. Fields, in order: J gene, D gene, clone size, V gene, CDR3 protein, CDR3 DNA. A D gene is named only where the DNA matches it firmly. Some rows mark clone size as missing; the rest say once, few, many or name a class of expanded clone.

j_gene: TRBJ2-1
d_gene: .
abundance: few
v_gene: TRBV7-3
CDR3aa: CASRETGTSYNEQFF
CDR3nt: TGTGCCAGCAGAGAGACAGGTACCTCGTACAATGAGCAGTTCTTC

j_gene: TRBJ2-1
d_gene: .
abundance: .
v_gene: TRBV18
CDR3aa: CASSPLGSNTYNEQFF
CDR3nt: TGTGCCAGCTCACCACTGGGCAGCAACACCTACAATGAGCAGTTCTTC

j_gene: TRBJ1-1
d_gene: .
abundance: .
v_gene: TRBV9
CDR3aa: CASSVGASGRIEAFF
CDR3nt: TGTGCCAGCAGCGTAGGGGCCTCGGGACGGATTGAAGCTTTCTTT

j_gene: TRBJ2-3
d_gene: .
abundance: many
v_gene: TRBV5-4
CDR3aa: CASSANTDTQYF
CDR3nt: TGTGCCAGCAGCGCTAACACAGATACGCAGTATTTT

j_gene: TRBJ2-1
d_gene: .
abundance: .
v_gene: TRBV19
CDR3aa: CASSPPRGLREYNEQFF
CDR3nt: TGTGCCAGTAGCCCCCCCCGAGGACTACGAGAATACAATGAGCAGTTCTTC

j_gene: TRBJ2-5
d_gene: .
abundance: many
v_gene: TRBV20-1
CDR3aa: CSARKEVSETQYF
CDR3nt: TGCAGTGCTAGGAAGGAGGTCTCAGAGACCCAGTACTTC

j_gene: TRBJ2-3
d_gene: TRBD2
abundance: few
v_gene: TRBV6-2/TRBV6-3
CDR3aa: CASSYSPSGSIGRTDTQYF
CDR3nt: TGTGCCAGCAGTTACTCGCCAAGCGGGAGTATAGGGCGCACAGATACGCAGTATTTT

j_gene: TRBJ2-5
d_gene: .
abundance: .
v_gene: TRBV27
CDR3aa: CASSLSRASKETQYF
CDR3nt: TGTGCCAGCAGTTTATCCCGGGCTAGCAAGGAGACCCAGTACTTC

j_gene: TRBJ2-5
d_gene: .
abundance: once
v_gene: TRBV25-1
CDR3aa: CASSDPPPKGGTQYF
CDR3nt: TGTGCCAGCAGCGACCCCCCACCAAAAGGGGGGACCCAGTACTTC

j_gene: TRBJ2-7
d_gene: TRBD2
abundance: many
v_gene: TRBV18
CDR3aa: CASSLPGLAREEQYF
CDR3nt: TGTGCCAGCTCGCTTCCGGGACTAGCGCGAGAAGAGCAGTACTTC

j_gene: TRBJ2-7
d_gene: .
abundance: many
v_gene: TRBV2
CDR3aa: CATINDLAISSYEQYF
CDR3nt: TGTGCCACCATAAATGATCTAGCGATCAGCTCCTACGAGCAGTACTTC

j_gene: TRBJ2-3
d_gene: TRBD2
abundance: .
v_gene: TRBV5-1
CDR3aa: CASTSSGRSADTQYF
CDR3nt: TGCGCCAGCACCAGTAGCGGGAGGAGCGCAGATACGCAGTATTTT

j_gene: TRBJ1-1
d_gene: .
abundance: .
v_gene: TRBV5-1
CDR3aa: CASSKGWTEAFF
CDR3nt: TGCGCCAGCAGTAAGGGTTGGACTGAAGCTTTCTTT

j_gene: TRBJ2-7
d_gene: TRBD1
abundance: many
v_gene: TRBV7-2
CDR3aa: CASSSRSGARGSRGYEQYF
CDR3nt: TGTGCCAGCAGCAGCCGGTCTGGGGCCAGGGGGTCCCGGGGCTACGAGCAGTACTTC

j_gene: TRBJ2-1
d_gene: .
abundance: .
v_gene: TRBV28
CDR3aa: CASSPPQGPNEQFF
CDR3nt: TGTGCCAGCAGTCCCCCCCAAGGCCCGAATGAGCAGTTCTTC

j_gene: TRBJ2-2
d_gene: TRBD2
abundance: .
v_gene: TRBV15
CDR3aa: CATSRDRLAANTGELFF
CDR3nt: TGTGCCACCAGCAGGGATAGACTAGCAGCGAACACCGGGGAGCTGTTTTTT

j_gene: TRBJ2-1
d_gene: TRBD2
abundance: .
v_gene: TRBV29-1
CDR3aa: CSVGTSDSYNEQFF
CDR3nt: TGCAGCGTAGGGACTAGCGATTCTTACAATGAGCAGTTCTTC

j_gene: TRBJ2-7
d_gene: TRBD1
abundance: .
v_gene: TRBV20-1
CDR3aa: CSARDRGQGFGQYF
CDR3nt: TGCAGTGCTAGAGATAGGGGACAGGGATTCGGGCAGTACTTC

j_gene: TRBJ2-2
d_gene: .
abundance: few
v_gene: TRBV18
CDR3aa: CASSPRIPGLTNTGELFF
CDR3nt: TGTGCCAGCTCACCACGCATTCCGGGACTCACGAACACCGGGGAGCTGTTTTTT

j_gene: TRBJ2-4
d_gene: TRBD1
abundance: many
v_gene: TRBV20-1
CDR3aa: CSALDRGTKNIQYF
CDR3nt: TGCAGTGCGTTAGACAGGGGAACCAAAAACATTCAGTACTTC

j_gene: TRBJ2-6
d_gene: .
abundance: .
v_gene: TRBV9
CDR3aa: CASSPAGGGRGSGANVLTF
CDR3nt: TGTGCCAGCAGCCCAGCAGGTGGGGGTAGAGGAAGCGGGGCCAACGTCCTGACTTTC

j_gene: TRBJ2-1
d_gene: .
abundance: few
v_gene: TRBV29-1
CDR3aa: CSANRVSYNEQFF
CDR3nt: TGCAGCGCAAACAGGGTATCGTACAATGAGCAGTTCTTC

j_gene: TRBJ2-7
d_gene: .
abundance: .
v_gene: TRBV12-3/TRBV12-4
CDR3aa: CASSLKLTSYEQYF
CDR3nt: TGTGCCAGCAGTTTAAAGCTGACCTCCTACGAGCAGTACTTC

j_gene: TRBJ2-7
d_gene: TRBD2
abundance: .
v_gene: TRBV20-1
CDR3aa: CSARGLAGAVYF
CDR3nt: TGCAGTGCTAGAGGTCTAGCGGGAGCCGTATACTTC

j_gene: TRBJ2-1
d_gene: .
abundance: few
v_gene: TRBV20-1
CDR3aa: CSARGTTYNEQFF
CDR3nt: TGCAGTGCTAGGGGGACGACATACAATGAGCAGTTCTTC

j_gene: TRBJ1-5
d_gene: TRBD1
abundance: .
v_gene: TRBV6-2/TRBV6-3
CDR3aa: CASSYPDRANQPQHF
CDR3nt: TGTGCCAGCAGTTACCCGGACAGGGCAAATCAGCCCCAGCATTTT

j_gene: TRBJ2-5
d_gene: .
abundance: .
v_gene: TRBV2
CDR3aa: CASSVSSTQTQYF
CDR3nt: TGTGCCAGCAGTGTTTCTAGCACGCAGACCCAGTACTTC

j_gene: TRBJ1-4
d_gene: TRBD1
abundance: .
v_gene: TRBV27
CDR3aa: CASSLRTGVGREKLFF
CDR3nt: TGTGCCAGCAGTTTAAGAACAGGGGTTGGTCGGGAAAAACTGTTTTTT

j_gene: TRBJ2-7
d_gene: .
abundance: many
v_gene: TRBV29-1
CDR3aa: CSVEDPRLYEQYF
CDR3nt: TGCAGCGTTGAAGACCCCCGACTCTACGAGCAGTACTTC

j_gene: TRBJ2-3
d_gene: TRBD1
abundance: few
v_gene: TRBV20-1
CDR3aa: CSATQGITDTQYF
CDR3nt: TGCAGTGCAACACAGGGGATCACAGATACGCAGTATTTT

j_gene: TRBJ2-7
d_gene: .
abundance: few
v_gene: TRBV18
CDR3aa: CASSPGSGPSDEQYF
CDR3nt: TGTGCCAGCTCTCCAGGGAGCGGACCCTCTGACGAGCAGTACTTC

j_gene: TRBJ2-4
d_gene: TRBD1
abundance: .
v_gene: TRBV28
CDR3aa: CASSRTGTALAKNIQYF
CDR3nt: TGTGCCAGCAGTCGAACAGGGACAGCCTTAGCCAAAAACATTCAGTACTTC

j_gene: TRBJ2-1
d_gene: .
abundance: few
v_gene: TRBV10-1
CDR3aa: CASSESGRVYNEQFF
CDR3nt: TGCGCCAGCAGTGAGAGTGGCAGGGTCTACAATGAGCAGTTCTTC

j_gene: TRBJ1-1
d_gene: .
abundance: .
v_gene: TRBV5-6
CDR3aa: CASSLYGGDWTEAFF
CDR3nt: TGTGCCAGCAGCTTGTATGGAGGGGATTGGACTGAAGCTTTCTTT

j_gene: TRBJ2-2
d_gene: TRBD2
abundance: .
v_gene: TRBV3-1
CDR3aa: CASRRTSGNTGELFF
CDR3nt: TGTGCCAGCAGGCGGACTAGCGGAAACACCGGGGAGCTGTTTTTT

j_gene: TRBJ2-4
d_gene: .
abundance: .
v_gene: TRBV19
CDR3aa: CASSIQPQGNIQYF
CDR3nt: TGTGCCAGTAGTATACAGCCCCAAGGAAACATTCAGTACTTC

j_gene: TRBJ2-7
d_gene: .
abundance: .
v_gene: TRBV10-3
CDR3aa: CAIWRGSSYEQYF
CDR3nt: TGTGCCATCTGGCGGGGATCGTCCTACGAGCAGTACTTC

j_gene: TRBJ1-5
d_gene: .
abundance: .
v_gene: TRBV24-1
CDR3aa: CATSDGSNQPQHF
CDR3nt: TGTGCCACCAGTGACGGTAGCAATCAGCCCCAGCATTTT

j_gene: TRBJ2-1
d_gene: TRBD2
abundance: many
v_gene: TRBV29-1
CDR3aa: CSVASGSSYNEQFF
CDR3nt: TGCAGCGTTGCTAGCGGGAGCTCCTACAATGAGCAGTTCTTC

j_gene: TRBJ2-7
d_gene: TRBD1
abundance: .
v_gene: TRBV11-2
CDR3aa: CASSLAKQGRGHEQYF
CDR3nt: TGTGCCAGCAGCTTAGCCAAACAGGGGCGCGGCCACGAGCAGTACTTC

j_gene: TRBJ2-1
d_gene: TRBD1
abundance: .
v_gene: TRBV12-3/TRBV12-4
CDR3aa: CASSYPRQGSYNEQFF
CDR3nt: TGTGCCAGCAGTTATCCCCGACAGGGCTCCTACAATGAGCAGTTCTTC

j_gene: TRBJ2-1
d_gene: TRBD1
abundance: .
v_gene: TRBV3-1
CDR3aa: CASSPRQGPRSYNEQFF
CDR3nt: TGTGCCAGCAGCCCCCGACAGGGGCCGCGATCCTACAATGAGCAGTTCTTC

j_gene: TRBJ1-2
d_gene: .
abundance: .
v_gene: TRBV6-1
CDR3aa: CASSTTPGPKAGDYGYTF
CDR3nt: TGTGCCAGCAGTACCACCCCCGGCCCCAAGGCTGGGGACTATGGCTACACCTTC

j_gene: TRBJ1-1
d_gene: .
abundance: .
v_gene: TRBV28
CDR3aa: CASSFKVTEAFF
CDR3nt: TGTGCCAGCAGTTTCAAAGTCACTGAAGCTTTCTTT

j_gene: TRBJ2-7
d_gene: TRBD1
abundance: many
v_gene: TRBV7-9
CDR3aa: CASSFGLGTGGGYEQYF
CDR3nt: TGTGCCAGCAGCTTTGGCTTGGGGACAGGGGGCGGCTACGAGCAGTACTTC

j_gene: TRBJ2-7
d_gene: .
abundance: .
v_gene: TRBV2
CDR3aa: CASSVKHSSVEQYF
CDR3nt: TGTGCCAGCAGTGTAAAGCATAGTTCGGTCGAGCAGTACTTC

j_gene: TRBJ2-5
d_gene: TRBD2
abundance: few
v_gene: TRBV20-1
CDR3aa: CSARARPGTSGSISQETQYF
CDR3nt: TGCAGTGCTAGAGCCCGACCCGGGACTAGCGGGAGTATTTCCCAAGAGACCCAGTACTTC

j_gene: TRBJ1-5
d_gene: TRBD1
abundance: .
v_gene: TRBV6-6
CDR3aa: CASTTGVQPQHF
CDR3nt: TGTGCCAGCACCACAGGGGTCCAGCCCCAGCATTTT

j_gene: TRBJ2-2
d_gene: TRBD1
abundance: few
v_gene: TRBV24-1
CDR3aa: CATSDPSPGTGNTGELFF
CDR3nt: TGTGCCACCAGTGATCCCTCACCCGGGACAGGGAACACCGGGGAGCTGTTTTTT

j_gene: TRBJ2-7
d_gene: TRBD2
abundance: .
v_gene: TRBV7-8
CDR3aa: CASSLVWTSPEQYF
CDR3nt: TGTGCCAGCAGCTTAGTTTGGACTAGCCCCGAGCAGTACTTC